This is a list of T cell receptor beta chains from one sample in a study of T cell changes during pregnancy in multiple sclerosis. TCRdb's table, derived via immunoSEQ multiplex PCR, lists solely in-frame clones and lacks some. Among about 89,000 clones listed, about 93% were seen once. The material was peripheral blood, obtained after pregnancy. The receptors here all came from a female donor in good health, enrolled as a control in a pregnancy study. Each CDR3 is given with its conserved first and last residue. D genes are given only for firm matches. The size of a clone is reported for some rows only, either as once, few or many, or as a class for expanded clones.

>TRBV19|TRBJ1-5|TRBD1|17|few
TGTGCCAGTAGTTCCGGGACAGGGGGCCGGAGAGACCAGCCCCAGCATTTT
CASSSGTGGRRDQPQHF
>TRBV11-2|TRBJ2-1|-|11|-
TGTGCCAGCAGCTTAAGCTATGAGCAGTTCTTC
CASSLSYEQFF
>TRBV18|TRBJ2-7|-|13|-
TGTGCCAGCTCACCACCTAGCTCCTACGAGCAGTACTTC
CASSPPSSYEQYF
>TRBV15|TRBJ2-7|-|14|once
TGTGCCACCAGCAGAGGAACGGGCTCCTACGAGCAGTACTTC
CATSRGTGSYEQYF
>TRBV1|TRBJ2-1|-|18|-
TGCACCAGCAGCCTAAGGGGCGGGACTAGCGGGGACTACAATGAGCAGTTCTTC
CTSSLRGGTSGDYNEQFF
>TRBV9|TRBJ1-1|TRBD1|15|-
TGTGCCAGCAGCCCCGGGGACAGACAGAACACTGAAGCTTTCTTT
CASSPGDRQNTEAFF
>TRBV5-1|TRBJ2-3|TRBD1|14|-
TGCGCCAGCAAGACAGGGACGACCACAGATACGCAGTATTTT
CASKTGTTTDTQYF
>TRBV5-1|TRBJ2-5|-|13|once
TGCGCCAGCAGCTGGGGGGTGGAGGAGACCCAGTACTTC
CASSWGVEETQYF
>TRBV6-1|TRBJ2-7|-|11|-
TGTGCCAGCCGAAGCCTTTACGAGCAGTACTTC
CASRSLYEQYF
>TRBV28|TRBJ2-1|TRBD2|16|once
TGTGCCAGCAGTCCCCCAGGTGGGAGGGCCAGGAATGAGCAGTTCTTC
CASSPPGGRARNEQFF
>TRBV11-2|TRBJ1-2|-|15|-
TGTGCCAGCAGCTCGCACCCCGAAGGGGGCTATGGCTACACCTTC
CASSSHPEGGYGYTF
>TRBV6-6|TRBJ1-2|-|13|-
TGTGCCAGCAGTTACGGAGGTGTCTATGGCTACACCTTC
CASSYGGVYGYTF
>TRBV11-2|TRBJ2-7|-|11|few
TGTGCCAGCAGCTCGGAGTACGAGCAGTACTTC
CASSSEYEQYF
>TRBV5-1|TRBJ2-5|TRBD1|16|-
TGCGCCAGCAGCTTGGAACCGGACAGGGCGAAGGAGACCCAGTACTTC
CASSLEPDRAKETQYF
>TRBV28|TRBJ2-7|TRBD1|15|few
TGTGCCAGCAGTTCCCCATGGACAGGGTACAGCGAGCAGTACTTC
CASSSPWTGYSEQYF
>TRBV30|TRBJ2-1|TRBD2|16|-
TGTGCCTGGAGTGTCCGGGCTAGCGGGAGAGGGAATGAGCAGTTCTTC
CAWSVRASGRGNEQFF
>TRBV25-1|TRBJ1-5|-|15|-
TGTGCCAGCAGTGAATCTAAGAATAGCAATCAGCCCCAGCATTTT
CASSESKNSNQPQHF
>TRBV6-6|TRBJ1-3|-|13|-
TGTGCCAGCAGTCCCGTCTCTGGAAACACCATATATTTT
CASSPVSGNTIYF
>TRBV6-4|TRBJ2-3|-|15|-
TGTGCCAGCAGTGACCTTGGACTGAGCACAGATACGCAGTATTTT
CASSDLGLSTDTQYF
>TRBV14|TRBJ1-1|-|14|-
TGTGCCAGCAGCCAAGATTACATGAACACTGAAGCTTTCTTT
CASSQDYMNTEAFF
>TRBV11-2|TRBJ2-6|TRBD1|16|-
TGTGCCAGCAGCTTCGTACAGGGGTCTGGGGCCAACGTCCTGACTTTC
CASSFVQGSGANVLTF
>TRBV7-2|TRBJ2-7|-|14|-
TGTGCCAGCAGCTTAGCGCAGGGGACCTACGAGCAGTACTTC
CASSLAQGTYEQYF
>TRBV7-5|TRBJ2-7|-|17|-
TGTGTCAGAAGCTCCCATGGGGTGTGGGGGAGGGCCTACGAGCAGTACTTC
CVRSSHGVWGRAYEQYF
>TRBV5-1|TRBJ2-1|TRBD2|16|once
TGCGCCAGCAGGGTGAATTTAAGCGGGAGGGTTAATGAGCAGTTCTTC
CASRVNLSGRVNEQFF
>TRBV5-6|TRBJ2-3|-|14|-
TGTGCCAGCAAGGCAGGGCCGATCGCAGATACGCAGTATTTT
CASKAGPIADTQYF
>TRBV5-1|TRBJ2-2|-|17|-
TGCGCCAGCGCCCCCACCCCCACCGACAGGAAGACCGGGGAGCTGTTTTTT
CASAPTPTDRKTGELFF
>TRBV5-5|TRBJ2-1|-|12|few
TGTGCCAGCAGCTTACAGTACAATGAGCAGTTCTTC
CASSLQYNEQFF
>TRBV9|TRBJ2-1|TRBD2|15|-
TGTGCCAGCAGCTCTAGCGGGAATCTTTACAATGAGCAGTTCTTC
CASSSSGNLYNEQFF
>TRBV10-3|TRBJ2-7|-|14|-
TGTGCCATCAGTGAGTCCCGGGGGACCGACGAGCAGTACTTC
CAISESRGTDEQYF
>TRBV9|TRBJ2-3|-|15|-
TGTGCCAGCAGCGTAGGAGGCAGCGGGCTGGATACGCAGTATTTT
CASSVGGSGLDTQYF
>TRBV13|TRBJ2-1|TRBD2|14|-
TGTGCCAGCAGCTTGCGACTAGCGAACAATGAGCAGTTCTTC
CASSLRLANNEQFF
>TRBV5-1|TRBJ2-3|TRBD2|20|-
TGCGCCAGCAGGCCCTTTCCTCAGCGGGAGTATATTTCGAGCACAGATACGCAGTATTTT
CASRPFPQREYISSTDTQYF
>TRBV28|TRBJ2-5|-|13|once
TGTGCCAGCATGTATGGAGGTAGGGAGACCCAGTACTTC
CASMYGGRETQYF
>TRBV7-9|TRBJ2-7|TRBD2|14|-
TGTGCCAGCAGCCCGGGGACTAGCGGGCGCGAGCAGTACTTC
CASSPGTSGREQYF
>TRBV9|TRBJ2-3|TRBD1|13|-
TGTGCCAGCAGCGGCCGACAGGGCGATACGCAGTATTTT
CASSGRQGDTQYF
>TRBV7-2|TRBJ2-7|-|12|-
TGTGCCAGCAGCTTTACAGGGACCGAGCAGTACTTC
CASSFTGTEQYF
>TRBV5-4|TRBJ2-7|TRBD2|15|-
TGTGCCAGCAGGGAGGGACTAGCGTTCTCCTACGAGCAGTACTTC
CASREGLAFSYEQYF
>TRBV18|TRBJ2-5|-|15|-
TGTGCCAGCTCACCCGGCAGGGGAGGGGGAGAGACCCAGTACTTC
CASSPGRGGGETQYF
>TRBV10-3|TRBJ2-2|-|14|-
TGTGCCATCAGTGCCCCGTCGGGCACCGGGGAGCTGTTTTTT
CAISAPSGTGELFF
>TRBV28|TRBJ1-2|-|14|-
TGTGCCAGCAGTCCGGGTCCACTGAACTATGGCTACACCTTC
CASSPGPLNYGYTF
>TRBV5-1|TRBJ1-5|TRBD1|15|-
TGCGCCAGCAGCTTGGCAGCAGGGGGAGGTCAGCCCCAGCATTTT
CASSLAAGGGQPQHF
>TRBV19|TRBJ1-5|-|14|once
TGTGCCAGTAGTATAGTGGCAGGGGAACAGCCCCAGCATTTT
CASSIVAGEQPQHF